A selection of T cell receptor beta chains follows, all from one sample in a study of blood T cells in healthy people across ages. TCRdb passed the 5' RACE reads through MiXCR, listing each CDR3 protein once. Here the sample spans 1.5 million to 2 million distinct CDR3 sequences, 28% being singletons. The sample was blood. The receptors come from a woman aged 30 to 39 in good health. Both conserved end residues are part of each CDR3. Each record gives: D gene, clone size, V gene, J gene, CDR3 protein, CDR3 DNA. D genes are given only for firm matches. Clone size is not always given. Where it is, it says once, few, many or a class for expanded clones.

-,-,TRBV29-1,TRBJ1-1,CSVDGARGTEAFF,TGCAGCGTTGACGGCGCCCGGGGAACTGAAGCTTTCTTT
TRBD1,-,TRBV20-1,TRBJ1-5,CSACDDRGNQPQHF,TGCAGTGCTTGCGATGACAGGGGGAATCAGCCCCAGCATTTT
-,many,TRBV4-1,TRBJ2-7,CASQDQDVYEQYF,TGCGCCAGCCAAGATCAGGACGTCTACGAGCAGTACTTC
-,few,TRBV7-6,TRBJ2-1,CASSSRGSSTYNEQFF,TGTGCCAGCAGCTCCCGGGGTAGCTCTACTTACAATGAGCAGTTCTTC
-,-,TRBV7-2,TRBJ2-5,CASSLFGEAQYF,TGTGCCAGCAGCTTATTTGGGGAGGCCCAGTACTTC
-,many,TRBV29-1,TRBJ1-2,CSVEDLRYGYTF,TGCAGCGTTGAAGATCTTCGGTATGGCTACACCTTC
TRBD2,many,TRBV20-1,TRBJ2-5,CSAPTGTSGSETQYF,TGCAGTGCTCCAACCGGGACTAGCGGGAGTGAGACCCAGTACTTC
-,-,TRBV11-2,TRBJ2-1,CASSLVGGKQFF,TGTGCCAGCAGCTTAGTCGGGGGTAAGCAGTTCTTC
-,-,TRBV20-1,TRBJ2-2,CSAWAYPPGELFF,TGCAGTGCTTGGGCCTATCCCCCCGGGGAGCTGTTTTTT
-,-,TRBV24-1,TRBJ2-1,CATTAGGGRYNEQFF,TGTGCCACCACCGCAGGGGGGGGACGCTACAATGAGCAGTTCTTC
-,-,TRBV6-5,TRBJ1-2,CASSVQAQIVRWGYTF,TGTGCCAGCAGTGTACAGGCCCAGATCGTCAGGTGGGGCTACACCTTC
-,few,TRBV9,TRBJ2-2,CASSVFPGELFF,TGTGCCAGCAGCGTTTTCCCCGGGGAGCTGTTTTTT
-,few,TRBV29-1,TRBJ2-7,CSVTGTHSTYEQYF,TGCAGCGTTACCGGGACACATAGTACCTACGAGCAGTACTTC
-,few,TRBV9,TRBJ2-5,CASSVEPQGQQETQYF,TGTGCCAGCAGCGTAGAACCACAGGGACAACAAGAGACCCAGTACTTC
TRBD2,few,TRBV7-2,TRBJ2-1,CASRERSGGAQNEQFF,TGTGCCAGCAGGGAACGGAGCGGGGGGGCCCAGAATGAGCAGTTCTTC
TRBD1,few,TRBV20-1,TRBJ1-6,CSALPGQGANSPLHF,TGCAGTGCTTTACCGGGACAGGGGGCTAATTCACCCCTCCACTTT
TRBD1,many,TRBV5-1,TRBJ2-7,CASSLDGTGGEQYF,TGCGCCAGCAGCTTGGACGGGACAGGGGGCGAGCAGTACTTC
-,few,TRBV29-1,TRBJ1-1,CSVEGPSFGVEAFF,TGCAGCGTTGAAGGGCCCAGTTTTGGCGTAGAAGCTTTCTTT
-,-,TRBV12-3/TRBV12-4,TRBJ2-1,CASSLAGVQFF,TGTGCCAGCAGTTTAGCGGGGGTGCAGTTCTTC
-,-,TRBV6-6,TRBJ2-2,CASSPGHGNTGELFF,TGTGCCAGCAGTCCTGGGCACGGAAACACCGGGGAGCTGTTTTTT
-,few,TRBV28,TRBJ1-2,CASSLGMKTVYGYTF,TGTGCCAGCAGTTTGGGAATGAAGACAGTATATGGCTACACCTTC
TRBD1,-,TRBV30,TRBJ1-1,CAWRAGGGNTEAFF,TGTGCCTGGAGAGCAGGGGGGGGGAACACTGAAGCTTTCTTT
-,-,TRBV6-1,TRBJ1-1,CASSERGAGQAFF,TGTGCCAGCAGTGAACGTGGAGCCGGTCAAGCTTTCTTT
TRBD1,-,TRBV5-5,TRBJ1-6,CASSSPGTGGSRLNSPLHF,TGTGCCAGCAGCTCCCCCGGGACAGGGGGCAGTAGGTTAAATTCACCCCTCCACTTT
-,-,TRBV4-1,TRBJ1-2,CASSQEGEGMTHYGYTF,TGCGCCAGCAGCCAAGAAGGGGAAGGGATGACCCACTATGGCTACACCTTC
-,-,TRBV10-3,TRBJ1-2,CAISLQGGYTF,TGTGCCATCAGCCTACAGGGTGGCTACACCTTC
-,few,TRBV20-1,TRBJ2-5,CSATPYSETQYF,TGCAGTGCTACCCCCTATTCGGAGACCCAGTACTTC
TRBD1,-,TRBV10-3,TRBJ1-4,CAARGTGIEKLFF,TGTGCCGCGCGGGGGACAGGGATTGAAAAACTGTTTTTT
-,-,TRBV12-3/TRBV12-4,TRBJ1-1,CASSFPDSNMNTEAFF,TGTGCCAGCAGTTTCCCCGACAGCAACATGAACACTGAAGCTTTCTTT
-,-,TRBV7-9,TRBJ2-7,CASSARGRAYYEQYF,TGTGCCAGCAGCGCCCGGGGCAGGGCTTACTACGAGCAGTACTTC
TRBD1,-,TRBV5-1,TRBJ1-1,CASSLDTDRASEAFF,TGCGCCAGCAGCTTGGATACGGACAGGGCTTCTGAAGCTTTCTTT
-,few,TRBV7-9,TRBJ2-1,CASRGLENEQFF,TGTGCCAGCAGGGGTCTTGAGAATGAGCAGTTCTTC
-,-,TRBV11-2,TRBJ2-7,CASSLGDGLYEQYF,TGTGCCAGCAGCTTAGGGGACGGACTCTACGAGCAGTACTTC
-,-,TRBV18,TRBJ1-1,CASSPVGDSEAFF,TGTGCCAGCTCACCAGTCGGAGACAGTGAAGCTTTCTTT
TRBD2,-,TRBV7-9,TRBJ2-3,CASSSLGTSGGSDTQYF,TGTGCCAGCAGCTCCCTCGGTACTAGCGGGGGGTCAGATACGCAGTATTTT
TRBD2,-,TRBV5-1,TRBJ2-7,CASSSSSGGNEQYF,TGCGCCAGCAGCTCATCCAGCGGGGGGAACGAGCAGTACTTC
-,few,TRBV7-2,TRBJ1-1,CASSQQGHTEAFF,TGTGCCAGCAGCCAACAGGGCCACACTGAAGCTTTCTTT
TRBD1,few,TRBV28,TRBJ1-4,CASYWDRGEKLFF,TGTGCCAGCTATTGGGACAGGGGGGAAAAACTGTTTTTT
-,many,TRBV6-6,TRBJ2-7,CASSYLAVGEQYF,TGTGCCAGCAGTTACCTAGCCGTTGGGGAGCAGTACTTC
-,-,TRBV7-2,TRBJ1-5,CASSFPGNQPQHF,TGTGCCAGCAGCTTCCCCGGTAATCAGCCCCAGCATTTT
-,-,TRBV9,TRBJ2-2,CASSIPGDTGELFF,TGTGCCAGCAGCATCCCGGGGGACACCGGGGAGCTGTTTTTT
TRBD2,many,TRBV5-1,TRBJ2-7,CASSGGTSGGEQYF,TGCGCCAGCAGCGGGGGGACTAGCGGGGGCGAGCAGTACTTC
TRBD2,-,TRBV7-6,TRBJ2-5,CASSFKTSSPSETQYF,TGTGCCAGCAGCTTTAAGACTAGCTCCCCTTCAGAGACCCAGTACTTC
-,once,TRBV20-1,TRBJ2-3,CSPGGAEDDTQYF,TGCAGTCCTGGGGGGGCCGAGGATGATACGCAGTATTTT
-,-,TRBV6-5,TRBJ1-2,CASSYSAHYGYTF,TGTGCCAGCAGTTACTCGGCCCACTATGGCTACACCTTC
TRBD1,-,TRBV5-6,TRBJ1-1,CASNLRGRKAFF,TGTGCCAGCAATCTCAGGGGGCGAAAAGCTTTCTTT